Detailed here is one TCR beta chain. The CDR3 consists of 13 residues. The germline V gene encodes CDR1 ENHRY and CDR2 SYGVKD. Trimming removed 4 bases at V and 1 base at J, with 7 bases between. Authors' processing steps: How many nucleated cells were present was estimated from reference gene primer amplification. The protocol was immunoSEQ multiplex PCR, while the TCRdb copy is restricted to in-frame clones and leaves out a portion. Clone size and the V and J calls come from that table; the DNA yielded D and trimming. Of around 140,000 clones in the sample, 84% were seen once. This entry comes from a study of blood T cell repertoires in COVID-19. Across the whole study: T cells, B-cell-depleted T cells, or PBMCs supplied cDNA or gDNA.

V and J are TRBV10-3 and TRBJ1-1; TRBD1 might be the D (5 bases). The clonotype comes from a man aged 30-40 years with COVID-19, enrolled during active disease. The specimen sequenced was peripheral blood. The CDR3 sequence: CAISAGQNTEAFF. As DNA, the CDR3 is TGTGCCATCAGTGCAGGGCAGAACACTGAAGCTTTCTTT.